This is a list of T cell receptor beta chains from one sample in a study of CD4 T cells in relation to SARS-CoV-2 and coronaviruses. These TCRs' antigens remain unknown. Repertoires were generated with immunoSEQ multiplex PCR, while TCRdb's copy carries only in-frame clones and drops some. The table includes about 22,000 clones, roughly 73% detected once. Sequencing input: CD4+ T cells from PBMCs, cultured in vitro. These receptors came from a human donor in good health. Each CDR3 is given with its conserved first and last residue. The D gene is left open where the match is weak. Rows may omit the clone size; those that give it use once, few, many or a size class.

v_call,clone_size,d_call,j_call,cdr3_nt,cdr3_aa
TRBV6-4,NA,TRBD2,TRBJ2-3,TGTGCCAGCAGTGAACTAGCGGGACGCACAGATACGCAGTATTTT,CASSELAGRTDTQYF
TRBV7-3,NA,NA,TRBJ2-3,TGTGCCAGCAGCCGAGGCCGGGAGCACACAGATACGCAGTATTTT,CASSRGREHTDTQYF
TRBV11-2,NA,NA,TRBJ1-6,TGTGCCAGCAGCTTAACGCCTGCGGGAGACAATTCACCCCTCCACTTT,CASSLTPAGDNSPLHF
TRBV5-1,NA,TRBD2,TRBJ2-1,TGCGCCAGCAGCTTTGGGAGGGCCCCCTACAATGAGCAGTTCTTC,CASSFGRAPYNEQFF
TRBV10-3,NA,NA,TRBJ1-1,TGTGCCATCAGTGAGTCGACGGGGACCACTGAAGCTTTCTTT,CAISESTGTTEAFF
TRBV21-1,NA,NA,TRBJ2-4,TGTGCCAGCAGCAAGTGCGGGGGTGCCAAAAACATTCAGTACTTC,CASSKCGGAKNIQYF
TRBV3-1/TRBV3-2,NA,NA,TRBJ1-1,TGTGCCAGCAGCCAAGGGGGGGCAAAGGGGGCTTTCTTT,CASSQGGAKGAFF
TRBV30,once,NA,TRBJ1-5,TGTGCCTGGAAAGTTGGAGGGAGGGATCAGCCCCAGCATTTT,CAWKVGGRDQPQHF
TRBV6-5,few,TRBD1,TRBJ1-5,TGTGCCAGCGCCGGGACAGGGGGCTTTCAGCCCCAGCATTTT,CASAGTGGFQPQHF
TRBV7-6,NA,TRBD1,TRBJ2-7,TGTGCCAGCAGCTCCAGGGACAGAAAAAGCTCCTACGAGCAGTACTTC,CASSSRDRKSSYEQYF
TRBV15,NA,TRBD1,TRBJ2-2,TGTGCCACCAGCAGAGATAGTGGACAGGGTGCGGGCGGAGAGCTGTTTTTT,CATSRDSGQGAGGELFF
TRBV7-9,few,TRBD1,TRBJ2-2,TGTGCCAGCAGCGACTTGTCAGGGGGTCTCAACACCGGGGAGCTGTTTTTT,CASSDLSGGLNTGELFF
TRBV2,NA,NA,TRBJ1-1,TGTGCCAGCACTAAACGGCAGAGGAACACTGAAGCTTTCTTT,CASTKRQRNTEAFF
TRBV24-1,once,TRBD2,TRBJ2-1,TGTGCCACCAGTGATGAGACGGGGCGGACTAGCGATCCATCCTACAATGAGCAGTTCTTC,CATSDETGRTSDPSYNEQFF
TRBV28,NA,NA,TRBJ2-1,TGTGCCAGCAGTGTGAACGACAATGAGCAGTTCTTC,CASSVNDNEQFF
TRBV20-1,NA,NA,TRBJ2-1,TGCAGTGCTAGTGACCGGCAGAGACTCTACAATGAGCAGTTCTTC,CSASDRQRLYNEQFF
TRBV12-5,NA,NA,TRBJ1-2,TGTGCTAGTGCCTCGGACGGCACCTATGGCTACACCTTC,CASASDGTYGYTF
TRBV27,once,TRBD2,TRBJ2-2,TGTGCCAGCAGTTTAGCGGGAGGGAAAAGGACCGGGGAGCTGTTTTTT,CASSLAGGKRTGELFF
TRBV15,few,NA,TRBJ2-2,TGTGCCACCAGCCCCCTACCTTGGGGCACCGGGGAGCTGTTTTTT,CATSPLPWGTGELFF
TRBV28,NA,NA,TRBJ1-2,TGTGCCAGCAGTCCGTCTGACAGGCCTAACTATGGCTACACCTTC,CASSPSDRPNYGYTF
TRBV19,NA,TRBD1,TRBJ2-2,TGTGCCACTCCCACGGGACAGCCGACCGGGGAGCTGTTTTTT,CATPTGQPTGELFF
TRBV10-3,NA,NA,TRBJ1-2,TGTGCCATCAGTGAGCGGGGTGGCTACACCTTC,CAISERGGYTF
TRBV30,NA,NA,TRBJ2-5,TGTGCCTGGAGTGGGACACAAGAAGAGACCCAGTACTTC,CAWSGTQEETQYF
TRBV19,few,NA,TRBJ1-1,TGTGCCAGTAGCCCTTCGAGGGGGTCGGCAGGGAACACTGAAGCTTTCTTT,CASSPSRGSAGNTEAFF
TRBV5-6,NA,TRBD1,TRBJ1-6,TGTGCCAGCAGCTTCGCCGGGACAGGCATTAATTCACCCCTCCACTTT,CASSFAGTGINSPLHF
TRBV24-1,NA,NA,TRBJ2-2,TGTGCCACCAGTTCCAGGAGGAACACCGGGGAGCTGTTTTTT,CATSSRRNTGELFF
TRBV15,NA,NA,TRBJ1-4,TGTGCCACCAGCAGAGTGATTGGGGAAAAACTGTTTTTT,CATSRVIGEKLFF
TRBV13,NA,TRBD2,TRBJ2-7,TGTGCCAGCAGCACATTAGCGGGAAGGGTAAAATGGGAGCAGTACTTC,CASSTLAGRVKWEQYF
TRBV6-5,once,TRBD1,TRBJ1-1,TGTGCCAGCAGCAAGAACAGGGGCGGCACTGAAGCTTTCTTT,CASSKNRGGTEAFF
TRBV18,NA,NA,TRBJ2-2,TGTGCCAGCTCACCTAAGGCAGGGTCAACCGGGGAGCTGTTTTTT,CASSPKAGSTGELFF
TRBV15,NA,TRBD1,TRBJ1-2,TGTGCCACCAGCAGAGGGGGACAGGGGGCGCCTGGCTACACCTTC,CATSRGGQGAPGYTF
TRBV20-1,NA,NA,TRBJ1-5,TGCAGTGCTAGTAGCAGGGGAGGGACTGGCAATCAGCCCCAGCATTTT,CSASSRGGTGNQPQHF
TRBV19,NA,TRBD1,TRBJ2-3,TGTGCCAGTAGCATAACTCCTCCGGGACAGGGTTTGGCAGATACGCAGTATTTT,CASSITPPGQGLADTQYF
TRBV6-2/TRBV6-3,NA,NA,TRBJ1-3,TGTGCCAGCAGTTACAGCTCTGGAAACACCATATATTTT,CASSYSSGNTIYF
TRBV27,NA,TRBD2,TRBJ2-1,TGTGCCAGCGGCATAGGACTAGCGGGAGTTCGGAGGAATGAGCAGTTCTTC,CASGIGLAGVRRNEQFF